The entry below describes one TCR beta chain. Under the authors' procedure: Researchers report that nucleated cell counts were estimated from reference gene primer amplification. Some clones are missing from TCRdb's copy, which holds only in-frame ones; the method was immunoSEQ multiplex PCR. V and J calls and clone size are given by that table; D and trimming were obtained from the DNA. The sample has around 97,000 clones, about 87% seen once; the top ten hold nearly 20%. These data belong to a study of blood T cell repertoires in COVID-19. The overall study: Italy, Spain and the United States were the sources of the convalescent and acute COVID-19 samples. PBMCs, B-cell-depleted T cells, or T cells were the source of the cDNA or gDNA that made up the material.

CDR3 size: 17 residues. Trimming shortened V by 2 bases and J by 0 bases, and 14 bases separated the two germline ends. Germline V lookup: CDR1 SGHTA, CDR2 FQGNSA. This chain links TRBV7-2 with TRBJ1-5; D unclear. Sample: peripheral blood. The sequence derives from a human donor in a cohort sampled during active COVID-19. Written as DNA, the CDR3 is TGTGCCAGCAGCTTATTGGAGGAACCTTATAGCAATCAGCCCCAGCATTTT. Amino acid sequence: CASSLLEEPYSNQPQHF.